This TCR beta chain derives from a study of human T cells and chemical hapten exposure. This clonotype has more than one count but fewer than ten. CDR3 length: 16 amino acids. Germline CDR1 LGHNA, CDR2 YSLEER. V was shortened by 4 bases and J by 2 bases, with 15 bases between the two germline ends. TCRdb processed the RACE reads anew with MiXCR; each CDR3 protein has one entry. The data hold 180,000 or so distinct CDR3 sequences, with around 23% observed a single time. Time point described: patch test 3, about 24 weeks after DPC sensitization. Treatment meaning: therapeutic diphenylcyclopropenone sensitization with weekly scalp DPC.

The genes are TRBV4-3 and TRBJ1-3; possible D gene TRBD1, 5 bases. This sequence originates from a woman aged 40 to 50 with alopecia areata. Some clones in this sample may be carry-over from other donors' samples. Sequenced material: whole blood, taken in connection with sensitization to the hapten diphenylcyclopropenone (DPC). As DNA, the CDR3 is TGCGCCAGCAGCCCCAGCAGCCCAGGGCCTGGAAACACCATATATTTT. It is translated as CASSPSSPGPGNTIYF.